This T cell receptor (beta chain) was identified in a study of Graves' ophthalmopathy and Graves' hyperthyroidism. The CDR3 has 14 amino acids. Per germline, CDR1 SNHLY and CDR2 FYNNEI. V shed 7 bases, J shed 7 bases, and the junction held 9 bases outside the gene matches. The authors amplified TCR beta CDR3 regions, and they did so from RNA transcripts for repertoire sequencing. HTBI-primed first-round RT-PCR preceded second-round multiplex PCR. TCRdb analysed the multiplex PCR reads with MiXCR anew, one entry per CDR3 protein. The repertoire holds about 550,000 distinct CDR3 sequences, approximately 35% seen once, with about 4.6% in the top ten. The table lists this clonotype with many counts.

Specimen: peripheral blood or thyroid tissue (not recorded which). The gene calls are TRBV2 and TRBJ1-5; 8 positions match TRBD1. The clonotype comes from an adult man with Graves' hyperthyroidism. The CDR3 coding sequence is TGTGCCAGCACCTCTCAGGGGGCGGGACAGCCCCAGCATTTT. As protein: CASTSQGAGQPQHF.